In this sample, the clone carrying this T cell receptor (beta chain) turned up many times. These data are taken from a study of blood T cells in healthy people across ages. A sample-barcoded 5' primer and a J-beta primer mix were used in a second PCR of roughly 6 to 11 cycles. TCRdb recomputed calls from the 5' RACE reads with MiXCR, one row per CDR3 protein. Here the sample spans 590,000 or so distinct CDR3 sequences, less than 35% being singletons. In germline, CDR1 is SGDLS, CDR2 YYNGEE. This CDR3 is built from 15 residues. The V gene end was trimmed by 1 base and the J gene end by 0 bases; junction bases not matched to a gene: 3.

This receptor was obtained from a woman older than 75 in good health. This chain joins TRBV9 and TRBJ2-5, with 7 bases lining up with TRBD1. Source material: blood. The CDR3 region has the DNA TGTGCCAGCAGCGTAACAGGGGCGTACCAAGAGACCCAGTACTTC. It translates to CASSVTGAYQETQYF. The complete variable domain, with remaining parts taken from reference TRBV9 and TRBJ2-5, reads DSGVTQTPKHLITATGQRVTLRCSPRSGDLSVYWYQQSLDQGLQFLIQYYNGEERAKGNILERFSAQQFPDLHSELNLSSLELGDSALYFCASSVTGAYQETQYFGPGTRLLVL.